This TCR beta chain was obtained from a study of OX40 agonist ivuxolimab in advanced cancers. Turning to the study itself: Clinicians treated patients with ivuxolimab, an agonistic anti-OX40 (CD134) antibody. Patients with prior anti-PD-1, anti-PD-L1 or anti-CTLA-4 therapy were eligible; 40% had some.

The study's findings and limits: Compared with CD4+, CD8+ T cells on average had more expanded clones. Some nonresponders likewise displayed low normalized T-cell clonal expansion.

Germline V gene lookup returns CDR1 SGHRS and CDR2 YFSETQ. The CDR3 has 16 amino acids. V was shortened by 2 bases and J by 6 bases, with 17 bases between the two germline ends. Some clones are missing from TCRdb's copy, which holds only in-frame ones; the method was immunoSEQ multiplex PCR. Among 100,000 to 150,000 clones listed, around 93% were seen once. With respect to this clone: Its antigen is as yet unknown.

This TCR was recovered from an adult with an advanced solid tumor such as melanoma, head and neck, liver or kidney cancer. The specimen was CD4+ or CD8+ T cells sorted from blood, collected in a trial of the OX40 agonist ivuxolimab. This chain connects TRBV5-1 to TRBJ1-4, with D possibly matching TRBD1 (5 bases). CDR3 in DNA: TGCGCCAGCAGCTTCAAAGGGACCCCTCGGGATGAAAAACTGTTTTTT. Translating gives CASSFKGTPRDEKLFF.